This TCR beta chain was documented in a study of Ad26.COV2.S vaccination and SARS-CoV-2 variants. For the study at large: Recipients of Ad26.COV2.S got it intramuscularly, once or twice 56 days apart. General study findings and limits: Substantial breadth in spike-specific CD8+ and CD4+ T cell responses was reportedly seen after vaccination. The TCR-based breadth and depth measures might underestimate overall T cell responses.

This CDR3 has 14 residues. CDR1 is MNHEY and CDR2 is SMNVEV in the germline V gene (reference sequence). V shed 2 bases and J shed 9 bases, with 14 bases lying between them. Treatment meaning: around 19 received Ad26.COV2.S at low or high dose, single or two shots; roughly five received placebo; per-sample allocation not given. After the first vaccine or placebo injection, samples were drawn on day 63. Expressing Wuhan-strain SARS-CoV-2 spike, an Ad26 vector served as the vaccine. As to this clone: The antigen is not known.

The protocol was immunoSEQ multiplex PCR, while the TCRdb copy is restricted to in-frame clones and leaves out a portion. Among 380,000 or so clones listed, 75% to 90% were seen once. The receptor was isolated from a person between 18 and 65 years old who received the Ad26.COV2.S COVID-19 vaccine or a placebo. This specimen consisted of peripheral blood, obtained in a trial of Ad26.COV2.S vaccine versus placebo. The rearrangement joins TRBV27 to TRBJ1-5; D perhaps matches TRBD1 (5 bases). Written as DNA, the CDR3 is TGTGCCAGCAGTTTAGGGCTGACCCAGGGGCCCCAGCATTTT. This codes for CASSLGLTQGPQHF.